The 15 T cell receptor beta chains in this list originate from one sample, sequenced in a study of blood T cells in healthy people across ages. Together with a sample-barcoded 5' primer, a J-beta primer mix was included in a second PCR lasting roughly 6 to 12 cycles. TCRdb re-derived calls from the 5' RACE reads in MiXCR, one entry per CDR3 protein. The sample lists some 710,000 distinct CDR3 sequences; 46% were seen once. Sequenced material: blood. Source of these receptors: a man older than 75 in good health.

This clonotype was counted a few times. V and J are TRBV20-1 and TRBJ2-1, with D hard to call. The CDR3 sequence is 12 residues long. In germline, CDR1 is DFQATT, CDR2 SNEGSKA (reference sequence). Trimming shortened V by 5 bases and J by 1 base, and 6 bases separated the two germline ends. CDR3 DNA: TGCAGTGCTCGGATGTCCTACAATGAGCAGTTCTTC. Amino acids: CSARMSYNEQFF.

The sample holds a few counts of this clonotype. The chain combines TRBV20-1 with TRBJ1-2; 8 positions agree with TRBD1. The CDR3 totals 12 residues. Germline CDR1 reads DFQATT; CDR2 reads SNEGSKA (reference sequence). Germline trimming cut 4 bases from V and 6 bases from J; bases unmatched to any gene: 4. CDR3 residues: CSAMTGEDGYTF. CDR3 bases: TGCAGTGCTATGACAGGGGAGGATGGCTACACCTTC.

This chain joins TRBV20-1 and TRBJ1-2; D not resolved. Trimming left V 0 bases short and J 5 bases short, with 13 bases between. In germline, CDR1 is DFQATT, CDR2 SNEGSKA (reference sequence). The CDR3 sequence is 14 residues long. The CDR3 nucleotides read TGCAGTGCTAGAGATGCTGGGTCAGATTATGGCTACACCTTC. The encoded protein is CSARDAGSDYGYTF.

This chain joins TRBV4-1 and TRBJ1-4; TRBD1 matches at 8 bases. The CDR3 runs 15 residues. Germline CDR1 and CDR2: MGHRA and YSYEKL. V was pared by 1 base and J by 5 bases, with 3 bases of the junction left unmatched. In DNA form, the CDR3 reads TGCGCCAGCAGCCAAGTCGGGACAGGCAATGAAAAACTGTTTTTT. Translated, it gives CASSQVGTGNEKLFF.

The table lists this clonotype with a few counts. The chain carries TRBV7-3 and TRBJ2-1; 8 bases match TRBD2. Looked up from germline, CDR1 is SGHTA and CDR2 is FQGTGA. V shed 2 bases and J 10 bases; nucleotides not matched to a gene: 13. The CDR3 spans 16 residues. CDR3 in amino acids: CASSLGGLAQPREQFF. CDR3 DNA sequence: TGTGCCAGCAGCTTAGGAGGACTAGCACAACCGAGGGAGCAGTTCTTC.

Concerning this clonotype itself: The junction departs from the called germline gene at one end, perhaps through a read error. The chain has TRBV7-2 and TRBJ2-3, with TRBD2 matching over 7 bases. Germline lookup yields CDR1 SGHTA and CDR2 FQGNSA. The CDR3 is 18 amino acids. In nucleotides, the CDR3 is TGTGCCAGCAGCTTAGCGCGGTCTAGCGGCCCTGCCACAAATACGCAGTATTTT. Translation gives CASSLARSSGPATNTQYF. The entire variable domain, with the rest obtained from reference TRBV7-2 and TRBJ2-3, is as follows: GAGVSQSPSNKVTEKGKDVELRCDPISGHTALYWYRQSLGQGLEFLIYFQGNSAPDKSGLPSDRFSAERTGGSVSTLTIQRTQQEDSAVYLCASSLARSSGPATNTQYFGPGTRLTVL.

This clonotype was seen a few times. The chain joins TRBV20-1 to TRBJ1-1; no definite D call. V lost 2 bases and J 10 bases, leaving 20 bases between the germline ends. Germline assignment: CDR1 DFQATT and CDR2 SNEGSKA (reference sequence). The CDR3 runs 14 residues. The CDR3 sequence is CSARISPGRSVAFF. In nucleotides, the CDR3 is TGCAGTGCTAGAATTTCTCCAGGTAGGAGTGTAGCTTTCTTT.

As regards this clonotype: The junction departs from germline at one end; a sequencing error may be responsible. The rearrangement joins TRBV7-2 to TRBJ2-1, with D possibly TRBD2 on 5 matching bases. Looked up from germline, CDR1 is SGHTA and CDR2 is FQGNSA. The CDR3 length is 17 residues. This chain's CDR3 is CASSLVGITGSYSEQFF. CDR3 bases: TGTGCCAGCAGCTTAGTCGGGATTACGGGCTCCTACAGTGAGCAGTTCTTC.

The sample holds a few counts of this clonotype. The J gene is TRBJ1-5, the V gene TRBV20-1; D remains unclear. Germline V CDR1 and CDR2: DFQATT, SNEGSKA (reference sequence). The length of the CDR3 is 13 residues. The V gene lost 3 bases and the J gene lost 1 base, with 7 bases spanning the gap. The CDR3 reads CSARGDSNQPQHF. The CDR3 DNA is TGCAGTGCTAGGGGAGACAGCAATCAGCCCCAGCATTTT.

In the case of this clonotype: A clone one base away is much larger, so this may be a read error. This chain connects TRBV28 to TRBJ2-3; 9 nucleotides line up with TRBD2. This CDR3 has 16 residues. With 3 bases clipped from V and 3 bases from J, the junction kept 7 bases outside the gene matches. Germline-derived CDR1 and CDR2 are MDHEN and SYDVKM. CDR3: CASSFPVAGETDTQYF. The CDR3 nucleotides read TGTGCCAGCAGTTTTCCCGTAGCGGGAGAAACAGATACGCAGTATTTT.

Ten or more counts support this clonotype. This chain joins TRBV20-1 and TRBJ2-5; D may be TRBD1 or TRBD2 (5 bases each). The germline V and J ends were trimmed by 5 bases and 5 bases, with 12 bases remaining between them. CDR3 length: 12 amino acids. Germline CDR1 DFQATT, CDR2 SNEGSKA (reference sequence). CDR3 region: CSAARGPETQYF. The CDR3 coding sequence is TGCAGTGCTGCCCGGGGCCCGGAGACCCAGTACTTC.

This clonotype was detected a few times. The chain links TRBV24-1 to TRBJ2-1; TRBD2 is a possible D gene (5 bases). V lost 3 bases and J lost 8, with 19 bases in between. The germline CDR1 and CDR2 sequences are KGHDR and SFDVKD. The CDR3 runs 16 residues. The CDR3 sequence is CATSDRGGSPWDEQFF. DNA of the CDR3: TGTGCCACCAGTGATCGAGGAGGATCCCCGTGGGATGAGCAGTTCTTC.

Points on this clonotype: Germline and junction disagree at one end, which may indicate a read error. The CDR3 here is CASSAYRGPLSGADVLTF. CDR3 nucleotide sequence: TGTGCCAGCAGTGCTTACAGGGGTCCCCTCTCTGGGGCCGACGTCCTGACTTTC. The chain is built from TRBV6-1 and TRBJ2-6; 7 bases map to TRBD1. Germline V lookup: CDR1 MNHNS, CDR2 SASEGT. This CDR3 spans 18 amino acids.

The V and J genes are TRBV28 and TRBJ2-5, with 8 bases matching TRBD2. There are 13 residues in the CDR3. Germline CDR1 reads MDHEN; CDR2 reads SYDVKM. V lost 7 bases and J lost 3; bases outside the gene matches: 4. The CDR3 DNA sequence: TGTGCCAGCACCCCGGGAGGGGAAGAGACCCAGTACTTC. This sequence encodes CASTPGGEETQYF.

This chain connects TRBV20-1 to TRBJ1-5; D not resolved. The CDR3 contains 12 residues. V lost 8 bases to trimming and J lost 5 bases, with 13 bases between them. In germline, CDR1 is DFQATT, CDR2 SNEGSKA (reference sequence). CDR3 sequence: CSLSRTDQPQHF. CDR3 DNA: TGCAGTCTGAGCAGGACCGATCAGCCCCAGCATTTT.